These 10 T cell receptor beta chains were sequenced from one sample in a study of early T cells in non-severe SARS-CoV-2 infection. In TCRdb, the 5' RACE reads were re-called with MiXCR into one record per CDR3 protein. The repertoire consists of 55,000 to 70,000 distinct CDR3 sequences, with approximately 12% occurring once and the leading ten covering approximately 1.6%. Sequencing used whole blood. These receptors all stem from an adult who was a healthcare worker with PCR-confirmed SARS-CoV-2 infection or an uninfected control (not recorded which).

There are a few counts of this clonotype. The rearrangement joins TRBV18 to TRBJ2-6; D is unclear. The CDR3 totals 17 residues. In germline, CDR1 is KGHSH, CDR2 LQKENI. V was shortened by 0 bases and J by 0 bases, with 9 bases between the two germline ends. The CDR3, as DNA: TGTGCCAGCTCACCACCTCATACGAGCTCTGGGGCCAACGTCCTGACTTTC. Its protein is CASSPPHTSSGANVLTF.

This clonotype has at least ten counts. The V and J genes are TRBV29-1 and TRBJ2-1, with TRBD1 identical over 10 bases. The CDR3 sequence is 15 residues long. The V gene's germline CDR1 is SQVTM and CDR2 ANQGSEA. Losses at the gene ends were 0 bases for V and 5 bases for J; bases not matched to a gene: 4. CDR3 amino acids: CSVEDLGQGHNEQFF. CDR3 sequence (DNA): TGCAGCGTTGAAGATCTGGGACAGGGGCACAATGAGCAGTTCTTC.

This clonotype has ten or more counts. CDR3 DNA: TGTGCCAGCAGACTAGGGTCTGCTGCTCTCGGCTACACCTTC. The encoded protein is CASRLGSAALGYTF. V gene TRBV5-5 combines with J gene TRBJ1-2; no clear D gene. This CDR3 is built from 14 residues. CDR1 is SGHKS, CDR2 YYEKEE, per germline (reference sequence). The V and J ends lost 5 bases and 8 bases respectively, with 19 bases between them.

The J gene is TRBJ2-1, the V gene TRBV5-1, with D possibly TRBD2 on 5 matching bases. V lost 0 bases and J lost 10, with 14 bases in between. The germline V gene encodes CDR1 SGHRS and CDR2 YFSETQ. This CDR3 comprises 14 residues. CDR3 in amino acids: CASSLVSTAGEQFF. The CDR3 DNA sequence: TGCGCCAGCAGCTTGGTCTCGACTGCGGGCGAGCAGTTCTTC. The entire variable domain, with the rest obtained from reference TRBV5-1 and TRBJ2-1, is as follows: KAGVTQTPRYLIKTRGQQVTLSCSPISGHRSVSWYQQTPGQGLQFLFEYFSETQRNKGNFPGRFSGRQFSNSRSEMNVSTLELGDSALYLCASSLVSTAGEQFFGPGTRLTVL.

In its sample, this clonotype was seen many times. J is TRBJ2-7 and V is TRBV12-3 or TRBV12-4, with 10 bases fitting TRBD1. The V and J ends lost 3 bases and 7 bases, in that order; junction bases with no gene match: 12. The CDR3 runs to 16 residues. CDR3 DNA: TGTGCCAGCAGTTTGGACAGGGGGGTTGGGGGCCGGGAGCAGTACTTC. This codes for CASSLDRGVGGREQYF.

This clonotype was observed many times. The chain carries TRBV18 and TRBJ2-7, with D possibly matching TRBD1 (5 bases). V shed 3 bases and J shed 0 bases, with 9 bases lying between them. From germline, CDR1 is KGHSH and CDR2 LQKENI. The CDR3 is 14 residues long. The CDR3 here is CASSPQGLSYEQYF. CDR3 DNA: TGTGCCAGCTCACCGCAGGGCCTCTCCTACGAGCAGTACTTC. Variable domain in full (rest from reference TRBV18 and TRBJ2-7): NAGVMQNPRHLVRRRGQEARLRCSPMKGHSHVYWYRQLPEEGLKFMVYLQKENIIDESGMPKERFSAEFPKEGPSILRIQQVVRGDSAAYFCASSPQGLSYEQYFGPGTRLTVT.

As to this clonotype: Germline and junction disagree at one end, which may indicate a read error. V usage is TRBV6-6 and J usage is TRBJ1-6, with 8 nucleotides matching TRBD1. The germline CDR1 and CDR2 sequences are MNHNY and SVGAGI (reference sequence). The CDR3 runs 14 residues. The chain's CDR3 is CASSRDRTNSPLHF. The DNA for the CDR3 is TGTGCCAGCAGCCGGGACAGGACCAATTCGCCCCTCCACTTT.

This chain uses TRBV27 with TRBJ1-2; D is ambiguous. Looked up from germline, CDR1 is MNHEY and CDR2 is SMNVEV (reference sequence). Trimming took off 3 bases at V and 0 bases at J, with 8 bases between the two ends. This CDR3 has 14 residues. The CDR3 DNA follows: TGTGCCAGCAGTTTCCTGGGTGCTAACTATGGCTACACCTTC. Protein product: CASSFLGANYGYTF.

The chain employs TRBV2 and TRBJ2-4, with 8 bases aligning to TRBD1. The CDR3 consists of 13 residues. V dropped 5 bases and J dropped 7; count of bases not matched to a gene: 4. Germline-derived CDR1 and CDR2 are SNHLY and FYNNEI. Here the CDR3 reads CASSQGANNIQYF. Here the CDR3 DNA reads TGTGCCAGCAGTCAGGGGGCTAATAACATTCAGTACTTC.

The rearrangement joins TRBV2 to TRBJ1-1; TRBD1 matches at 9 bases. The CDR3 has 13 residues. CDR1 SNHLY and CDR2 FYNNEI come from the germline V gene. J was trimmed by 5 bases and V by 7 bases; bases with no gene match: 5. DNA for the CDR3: TGTGCCAGCACCCGGGACAGGGAAACTGAAGCTTTCTTT. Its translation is CASTRDRETEAFF.